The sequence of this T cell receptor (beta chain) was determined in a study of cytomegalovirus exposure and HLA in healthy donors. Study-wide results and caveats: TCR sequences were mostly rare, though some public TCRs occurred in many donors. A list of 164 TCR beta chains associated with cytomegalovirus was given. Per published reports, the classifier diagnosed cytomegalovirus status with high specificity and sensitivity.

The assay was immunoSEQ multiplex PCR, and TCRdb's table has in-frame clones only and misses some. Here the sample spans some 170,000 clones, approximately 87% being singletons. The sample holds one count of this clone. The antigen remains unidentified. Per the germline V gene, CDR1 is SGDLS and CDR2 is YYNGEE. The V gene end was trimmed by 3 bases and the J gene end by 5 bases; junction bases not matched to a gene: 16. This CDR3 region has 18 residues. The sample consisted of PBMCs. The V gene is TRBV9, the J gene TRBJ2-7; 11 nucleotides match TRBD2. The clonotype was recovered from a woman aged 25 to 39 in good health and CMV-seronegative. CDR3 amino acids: CASSDPGGSGGALDEQYF. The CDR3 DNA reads TGTGCCAGCAGCGATCCCGGGGGTAGCGGGGGGGCCCTGGACGAGCAGTACTTC.